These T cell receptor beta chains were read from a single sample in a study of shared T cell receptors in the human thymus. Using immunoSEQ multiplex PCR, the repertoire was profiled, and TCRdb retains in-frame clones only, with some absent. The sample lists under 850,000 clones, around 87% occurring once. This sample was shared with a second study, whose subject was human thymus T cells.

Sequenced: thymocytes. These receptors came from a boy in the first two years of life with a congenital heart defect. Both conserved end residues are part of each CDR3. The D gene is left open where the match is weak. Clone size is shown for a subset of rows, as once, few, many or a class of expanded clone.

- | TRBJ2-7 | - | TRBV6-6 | CASSYSGGHHYEQYF | TGTGCCAGCAGTTACTCCGGGGGGCATCACTACGAGCAGTACTTC
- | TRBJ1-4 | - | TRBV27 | CASNPRGGNEKLFF | TGTGCCAGCAACCCTCGAGGTGGTAATGAAAAACTGTTTTTT
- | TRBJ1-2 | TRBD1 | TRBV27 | CAITRQGDYGYTF | TGTGCCATCACGAGACAGGGCGACTATGGCTACACCTTC
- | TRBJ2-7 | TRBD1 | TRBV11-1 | CASSLQGSYEQYF | TGTGCCAGCAGCCTACAGGGGTCCTACGAGCAGTACTTC
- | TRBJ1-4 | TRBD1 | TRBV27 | CASSSWTGEDEKLFF | TGTGCCAGCAGTTCCTGGACAGGGGAGGATGAAAAACTGTTTTTT
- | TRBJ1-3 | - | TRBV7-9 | CASSLAQVSFSGNTIYF | TGTGCCAGCAGCTTAGCGCAGGTTTCCTTCTCTGGAAACACCATATATTTT
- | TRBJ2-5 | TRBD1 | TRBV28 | CASSLCWDRRAETQYF | TGTGCCAGCAGTTTATGCTGGGACAGGAGAGCTGAGACCCAGTACTTC
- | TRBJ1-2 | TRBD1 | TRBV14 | CASSHGQGVYGYTF | TGTGCCAGCAGCCACGGGCAGGGGGTCTATGGCTACACCTTC
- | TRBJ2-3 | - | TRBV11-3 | CASSLEAARSTDTQYF | TGTGCCAGCAGCTTAGAGGCGGCTAGAAGCACAGATACGCAGTATTTT
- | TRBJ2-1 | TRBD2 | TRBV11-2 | CASNTPAGDSYNEQFF | TGTGCCAGCAACACACCAGCGGGGGACTCCTACAATGAGCAGTTCTTC
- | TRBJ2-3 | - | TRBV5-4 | CASSSLPDFTDTQYF | TGTGCCAGCAGCTCCCTCCCGGACTTCACAGATACGCAGTATTTT
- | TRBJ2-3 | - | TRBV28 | CASSLYLTLGPRIDTQYF | TGTGCCAGCAGTTTATATCTGACCCTGGGCCCAAGGATAGATACGCAGTATTTT
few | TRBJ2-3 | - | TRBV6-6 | CASRQRDGTDTQYF | TGTGCCAGCAGGCAGCGTGATGGCACAGATACGCAGTATTTT
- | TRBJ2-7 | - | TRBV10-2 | CASSERESHEQYF | TGCGCCAGCAGTGAGCGGGAGAGCCACGAGCAGTACTTC
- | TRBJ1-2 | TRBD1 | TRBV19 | CASSIQWDRGIRKDYTF | TGTGCCAGTAGTATCCAGTGGGACAGGGGGATAAGGAAGGACTACACCTTC
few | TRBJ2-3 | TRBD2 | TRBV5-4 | CASSLGREGPPDTQYF | TGTGCCAGCAGCTTGGGGCGGGAGGGCCCCCCAGATACGCAGTATTTT
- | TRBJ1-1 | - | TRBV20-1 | CSARVSEGAFF | TGCAGTGCTAGGGTCTCCGAGGGAGCTTTCTTT
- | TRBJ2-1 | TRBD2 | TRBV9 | CASSITSGSYNEQFF | TGTGCCAGCAGCATTACTAGCGGATCCTACAATGAGCAGTTCTTC
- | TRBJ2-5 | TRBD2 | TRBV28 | CASSPRGTSGRLAETQYF | TGTGCCAGCAGTCCCCGCGGGACTAGCGGGAGATTGGCAGAGACCCAGTACTTC
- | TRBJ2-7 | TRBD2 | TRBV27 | CASTPGTSGSNYEQYF | TGTGCCTCGACCCCCGGGACTAGCGGGAGTAACTACGAGCAGTACTTC
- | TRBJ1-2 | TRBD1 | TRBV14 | CASSQDRQGIGYTF | TGTGCCAGCAGCCAAGATCGACAGGGGATTGGCTACACCTTC
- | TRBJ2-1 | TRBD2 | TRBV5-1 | CASSRGTSGGYNEQFF | TGCGCCAGCAGCAGAGGGACTAGCGGGGGCTACAATGAGCAGTTCTTC
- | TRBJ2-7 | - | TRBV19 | CASSQAGAYEQYF | TGTGCCAGTAGTCAGGCAGGGGCCTACGAGCAGTACTTC
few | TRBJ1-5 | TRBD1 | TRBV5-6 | CASSNRGDSFIHSNQPQHF | TGTGCCAGCAGCAACCGAGGGGACAGCTTTATTCATAGCAATCAGCCCCAGCATTTT
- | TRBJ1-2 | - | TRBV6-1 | CASSENRVGYTF | TGTGCCAGCAGTGAAAACAGGGTTGGCTACACCTTC
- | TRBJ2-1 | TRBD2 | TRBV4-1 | CASSQEGTSVNEQFF | TGCGCCAGCAGCCAAGAAGGGACTAGCGTAAATGAGCAGTTCTTC
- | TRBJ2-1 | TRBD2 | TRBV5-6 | CASSPTAPSGGYNEQFF | TGTGCCAGCAGCCCAACTGCCCCTAGCGGGGGATACAATGAGCAGTTCTTC
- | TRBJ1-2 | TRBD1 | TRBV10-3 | CANYRGDYGYTF | TGTGCCAACTACAGGGGGGACTATGGCTACACCTTC
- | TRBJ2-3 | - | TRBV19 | CASSKPGHTDTQYF | TGTGCCAGTAGTAAGCCCGGACACACAGATACGCAGTATTTT
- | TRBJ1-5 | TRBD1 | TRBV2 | CASNRGPRYSNQPQHF | TGTGCCAGCAACAGGGGACCCCGTTATAGCAATCAGCCCCAGCATTTT
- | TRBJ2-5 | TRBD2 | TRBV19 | CASGGGTQYF | TGTGCCAGCGGGGGGGGGACCCAGTACTTC
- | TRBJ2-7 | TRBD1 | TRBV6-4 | CASSNRTGGLYEQYF | TGTGCCAGCAGTAACAGGACAGGGGGCCTCTACGAGCAGTACTTC
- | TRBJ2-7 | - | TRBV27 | CASRRAGAMSEQYF | TGTGCCAGCAGAAGGGCAGGGGCGATGTCCGAGCAGTACTTC
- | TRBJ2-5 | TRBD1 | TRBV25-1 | CASSEYPGQAQETQYF | TGTGCCAGCAGTGAATATCCGGGACAGGCGCAAGAGACCCAGTACTTC
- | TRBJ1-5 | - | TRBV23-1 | CASRQDKKLPSNQPQHF | TGCGCCAGCAGACAAGACAAGAAGCTTCCTAGCAATCAGCCCCAGCATTTT
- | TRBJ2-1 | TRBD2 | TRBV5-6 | CASSRRLAGGYNEQFF | TGTGCCAGCAGCCGGCGACTAGCGGGAGGTTACAATGAGCAGTTCTTC
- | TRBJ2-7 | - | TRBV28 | CASSLRDGPGEQYF | TGTGCCAGCAGTTTGCGGGACGGCCCGGGGGAGCAGTACTTC
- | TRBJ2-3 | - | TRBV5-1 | CASSLGGSTDTQYF | TGCGCCAGCAGCTTGGGAGGGAGCACAGATACGCAGTATTTT
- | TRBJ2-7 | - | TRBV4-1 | CASSQGDFHEQYF | TGCGCCAGCAGCCAAGGGGACTTCCACGAGCAGTACTTC
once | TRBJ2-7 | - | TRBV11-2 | CASSASLLRGEQYF | TGTGCCAGCAGCGCAAGTCTTCTGCGAGGGGAGCAGTACTTC
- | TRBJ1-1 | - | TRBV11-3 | CASSLQGLNTEAFF | TGTGCCAGCAGCTTACAGGGGCTGAACACTGAAGCTTTCTTT
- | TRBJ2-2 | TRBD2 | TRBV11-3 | CASSPQAATSGSKVGGELFF | TGTGCCAGCAGCCCTCAGGCCGCAACTAGCGGGAGTAAGGTCGGCGGGGAGCTGTTTTTT
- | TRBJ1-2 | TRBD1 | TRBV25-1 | CASSESPGGGYTF | TGTGCCAGCAGTGAATCCCCAGGGGGAGGCTACACCTTC
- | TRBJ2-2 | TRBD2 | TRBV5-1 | CASSYITSGRHTGELFF | TGCGCCAGCAGCTACATTACTAGCGGGAGGCACACCGGGGAGCTGTTTTTT
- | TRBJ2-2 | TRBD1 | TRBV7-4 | CASSGQGPGELFF | TGTGCCAGCAGTGGACAGGGACCTGGGGAGCTGTTTTTT
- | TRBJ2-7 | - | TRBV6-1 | CASSGRQRHYEQYF | TGTGCCAGCAGTGGGCGACAGCGTCACTACGAGCAGTACTTC
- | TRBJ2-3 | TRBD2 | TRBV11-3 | CASSLDRASGSTDTQYF | TGTGCCAGCAGCTTAGATCGGGCTAGCGGGAGCACAGATACGCAGTATTTT
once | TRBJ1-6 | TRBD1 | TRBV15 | CATSGEVDRGLQTLHF | TGTGCCACCAGCGGAGAGGTTGACAGGGGACTTCAAACCCTCCACTTT
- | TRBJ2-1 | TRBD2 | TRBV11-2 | CASRVAGAGRNEQFF | TGTGCCAGCAGGGTAGCGGGAGCGGGCCGCAATGAGCAGTTCTTC
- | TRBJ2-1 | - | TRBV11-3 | CASSLTIEVLTYNEQFF | TGTGCCAGCAGCTTAACCATAGAGGTCCTCACCTACAATGAGCAGTTCTTC
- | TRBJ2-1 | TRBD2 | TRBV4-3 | CASSQVGLAGGRYNEQFF | TGCGCCAGCAGCCAAGTGGGACTAGCGGGAGGAAGGTACAATGAGCAGTTCTTC
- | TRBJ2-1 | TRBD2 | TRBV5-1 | CASSGLAGFYNEQFF | TGCGCCAGCAGCGGACTAGCGGGGTTCTACAATGAGCAGTTCTTC
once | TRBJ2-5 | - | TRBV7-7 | CASSLGVERHAEETQYF | TGTGCTAGCAGCTTAGGGGTGGAGCGCCACGCCGAAGAGACCCAGTACTTC